Below, one TCR beta chain is given with its context. One end of the junction is discordant with germline, which a read error may explain. This sample was taken from a study of Graves' ophthalmopathy and Graves' hyperthyroidism. Amplification from RNA transcripts yielded the TCR beta CDR3 regions. Following a first-round RT-PCR that used HTBI primers, a second-round multiplex PCR was carried out. TCRdb passed the multiplex PCR reads through MiXCR, listing each CDR3 protein once. The sample gives 450,000 to 600,000 distinct CDR3 sequences, approximately 37% of which show up once; about 4.2% is in the top ten. Patients were left out if they had other autoimmune diseases, uncontrolled infections, pregnancy or lactation. CDR3 length: 13 amino acids. Germline CDR1 and CDR2: SGHVS and FQNEAQ.

Specimen: peripheral blood or thyroid tissue (not recorded which). The sequence was obtained from an adult man with Graves' hyperthyroidism. The J gene is TRBJ2-7, the V gene TRBV7-8; tentative D call: TRBD1 (6 bases). The CDR3 reads CASSPGHNYEQCF. CDR3 in DNA: TGTGCCAGCAGCCCGGGACACAACTACGAGCAGTGCTTC.